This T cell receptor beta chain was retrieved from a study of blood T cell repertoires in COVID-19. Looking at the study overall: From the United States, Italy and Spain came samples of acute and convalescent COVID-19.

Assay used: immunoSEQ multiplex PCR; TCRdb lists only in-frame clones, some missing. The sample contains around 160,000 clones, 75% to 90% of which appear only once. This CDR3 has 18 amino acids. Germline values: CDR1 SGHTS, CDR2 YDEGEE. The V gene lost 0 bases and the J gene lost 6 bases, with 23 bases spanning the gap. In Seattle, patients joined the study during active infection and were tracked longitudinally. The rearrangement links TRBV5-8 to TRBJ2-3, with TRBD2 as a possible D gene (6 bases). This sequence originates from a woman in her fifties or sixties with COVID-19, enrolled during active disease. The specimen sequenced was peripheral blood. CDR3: CASSLVRLVGGRGDTQYF. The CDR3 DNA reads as TGTGCCAGCAGCTTGGTCCGCCTGGTGGGGGGACGAGGGGATACGCAGTATTTT. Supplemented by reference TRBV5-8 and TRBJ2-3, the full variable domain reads EAGVTQSPTHLIKTRGQQATLRCSPISGHTSVYWYQQALGLGLQFLLWYDEGEERNRGNFPPRFSGRQFPNYSSELNVNALELEDSALYLCASSLVRLVGGRGDTQYFGPGTRLTVL.